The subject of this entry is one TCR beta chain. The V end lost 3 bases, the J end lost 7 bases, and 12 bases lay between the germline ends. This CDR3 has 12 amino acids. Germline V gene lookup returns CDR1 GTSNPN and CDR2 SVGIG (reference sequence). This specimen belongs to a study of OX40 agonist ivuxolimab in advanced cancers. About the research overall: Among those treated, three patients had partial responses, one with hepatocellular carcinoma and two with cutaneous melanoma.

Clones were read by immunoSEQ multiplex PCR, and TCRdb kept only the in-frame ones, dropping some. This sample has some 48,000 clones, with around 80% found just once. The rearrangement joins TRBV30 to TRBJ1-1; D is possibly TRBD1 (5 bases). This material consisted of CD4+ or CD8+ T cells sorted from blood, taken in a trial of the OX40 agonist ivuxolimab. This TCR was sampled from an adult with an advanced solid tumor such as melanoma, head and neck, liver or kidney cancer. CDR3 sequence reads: CAWSVGAGEAFF. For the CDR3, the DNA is TGTGCCTGGAGCGTAGGGGCAGGTGAAGCTTTCTTT.